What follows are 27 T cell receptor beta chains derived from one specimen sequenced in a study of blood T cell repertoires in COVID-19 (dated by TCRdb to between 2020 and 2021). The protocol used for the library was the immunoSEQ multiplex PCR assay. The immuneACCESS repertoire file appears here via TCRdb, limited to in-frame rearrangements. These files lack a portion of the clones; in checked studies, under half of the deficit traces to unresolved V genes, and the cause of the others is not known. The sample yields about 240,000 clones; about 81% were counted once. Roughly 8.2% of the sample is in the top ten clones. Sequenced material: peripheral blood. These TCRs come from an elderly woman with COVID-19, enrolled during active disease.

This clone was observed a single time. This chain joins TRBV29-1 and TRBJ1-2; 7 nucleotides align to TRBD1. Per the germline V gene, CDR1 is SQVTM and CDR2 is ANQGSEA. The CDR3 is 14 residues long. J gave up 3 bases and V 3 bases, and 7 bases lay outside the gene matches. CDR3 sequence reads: CSVDQTGTDYGYTF. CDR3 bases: TGCAGCGTTGACCAAACCGGGACAGACTATGGCTACACCTTC.

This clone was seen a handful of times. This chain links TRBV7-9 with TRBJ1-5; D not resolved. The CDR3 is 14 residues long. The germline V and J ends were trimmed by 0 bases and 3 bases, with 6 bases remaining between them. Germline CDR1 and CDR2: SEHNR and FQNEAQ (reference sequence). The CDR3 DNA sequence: TGTGCCAGCAGCTTAGCGCAGGACAATCAGCCCCAGCATTTT. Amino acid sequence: CASSLAQDNQPQHF.

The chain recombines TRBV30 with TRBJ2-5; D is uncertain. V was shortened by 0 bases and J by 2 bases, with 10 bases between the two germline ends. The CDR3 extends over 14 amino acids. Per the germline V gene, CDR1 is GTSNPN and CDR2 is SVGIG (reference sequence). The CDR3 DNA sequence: TGTGCCTGGAGTGTACGAGGATTACAAGAGACCCAGTACTTC. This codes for CAWSVRGLQETQYF.

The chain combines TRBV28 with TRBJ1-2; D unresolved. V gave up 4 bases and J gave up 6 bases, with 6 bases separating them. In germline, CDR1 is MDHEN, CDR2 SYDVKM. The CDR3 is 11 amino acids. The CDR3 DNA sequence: TGTGCCAGCAGTTGGGCGAATGGCTACACCTTC. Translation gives CASSWANGYTF.

This chain's CDR3 is CASSAGDTQYF. As DNA, the CDR3 is TGCGCCAGCTCGGCGGGGGATACGCAGTATTTT. The rearrangement joins TRBV5-1 to TRBJ2-3; D might be TRBD2 (6 bases). Germline V CDR1 and CDR2: SGHRS, YFSETQ. There are 11 residues in the CDR3. V lost 7 bases, J lost 6 bases, and 9 bases lay in between. Full variable domain (outside the CDR3, taken from reference TRBV5-1 and TRBJ2-3): KAGVTQTPRYLIKTRGQQVTLSCSPISGHRSVSWYQQTPGQGLQFLFEYFSETQRNKGNFPGRFSGRQFSNSRSEMNVSTLELGDSALYLCASSAGDTQYFGPGTRLTVL.

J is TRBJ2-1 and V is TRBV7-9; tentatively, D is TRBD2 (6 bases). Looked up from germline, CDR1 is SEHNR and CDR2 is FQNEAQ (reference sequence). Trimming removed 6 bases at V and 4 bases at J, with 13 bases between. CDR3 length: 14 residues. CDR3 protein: CASSAGYGYNEQFF. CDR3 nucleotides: TGTGCCAGCAGTGCGGGGTACGGATACAATGAGCAGTTCTTC.

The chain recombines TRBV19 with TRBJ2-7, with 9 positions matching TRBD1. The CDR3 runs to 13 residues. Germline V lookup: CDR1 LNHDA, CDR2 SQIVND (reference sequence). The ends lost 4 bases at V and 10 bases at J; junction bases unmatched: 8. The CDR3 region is CASSTGTGSNQYF. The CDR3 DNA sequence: TGTGCCAGTAGTACCGGGACAGGGTCAAATCAGTACTTC.

CDR3 protein: CAISEPDAGEKLFF. Here the CDR3 DNA reads TGTGCCATCAGTGAGCCGGACGCGGGTGAAAAACTGTTTTTT. The rearrangement joins TRBV10-3 to TRBJ1-4; D ambiguous. Germline V gene sequence: CDR1 ENHRY, CDR2 SYGVKD. Trimming removed 2 bases at V and 7 bases at J, with 11 bases between. This CDR3 is 14 amino acids long.

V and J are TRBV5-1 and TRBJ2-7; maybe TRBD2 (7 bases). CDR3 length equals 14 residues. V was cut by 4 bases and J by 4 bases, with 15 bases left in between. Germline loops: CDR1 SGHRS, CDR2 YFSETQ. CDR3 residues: CASSLQGGGYEQYF. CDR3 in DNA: TGCGCCAGCAGCCTCCAAGGGGGGGGATACGAGCAGTACTTC. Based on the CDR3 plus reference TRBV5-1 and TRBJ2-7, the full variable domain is KAGVTQTPRYLIKTRGQQVTLSCSPISGHRSVSWYQQTPGQGLQFLFEYFSETQRNKGNFPGRFSGRQFSNSRSEMNVSTLELGDSALYLCASSLQGGGYEQYFGPGTRLTVT.

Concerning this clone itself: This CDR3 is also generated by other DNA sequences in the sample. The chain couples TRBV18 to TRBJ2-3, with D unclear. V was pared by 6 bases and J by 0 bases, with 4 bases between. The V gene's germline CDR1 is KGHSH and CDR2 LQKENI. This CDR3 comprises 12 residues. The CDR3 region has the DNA TGTGCCAGCTCCCCTAGCACAGATACGCAGTATTTT. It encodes CASSPSTDTQYF.

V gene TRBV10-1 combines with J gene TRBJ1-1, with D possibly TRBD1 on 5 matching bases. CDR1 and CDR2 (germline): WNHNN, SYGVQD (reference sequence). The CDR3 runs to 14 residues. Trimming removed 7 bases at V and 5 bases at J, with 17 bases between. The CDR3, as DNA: TGCGCCAGCATCTTGGGGGGAGTTAGGACTGAAGCTTTCTTT. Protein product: CASILGGVRTEAFF.

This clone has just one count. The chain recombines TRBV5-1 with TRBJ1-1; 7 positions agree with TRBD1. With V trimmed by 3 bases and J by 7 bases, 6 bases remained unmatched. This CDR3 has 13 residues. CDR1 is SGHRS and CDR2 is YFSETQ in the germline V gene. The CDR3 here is CASSSQGTVEAFF. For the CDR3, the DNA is TGCGCCAGCAGCTCACAGGGGACGGTTGAAGCTTTCTTT.

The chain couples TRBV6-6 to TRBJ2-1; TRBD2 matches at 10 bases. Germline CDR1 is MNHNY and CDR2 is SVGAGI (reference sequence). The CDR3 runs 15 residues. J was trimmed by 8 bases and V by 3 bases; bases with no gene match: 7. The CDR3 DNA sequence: TGTGCCAGCAGTTATCCTAGCGGGGGTGGAGATGAGCAGTTCTTC. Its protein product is CASSYPSGGGDEQFF.

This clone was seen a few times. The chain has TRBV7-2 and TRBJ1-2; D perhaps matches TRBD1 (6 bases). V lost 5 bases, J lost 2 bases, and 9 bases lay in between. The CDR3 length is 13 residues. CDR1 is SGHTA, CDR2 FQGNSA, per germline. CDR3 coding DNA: TGTGCCAGCAGCACTACAGGGAACTATGGCTACACCTTC. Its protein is CASSTTGNYGYTF.

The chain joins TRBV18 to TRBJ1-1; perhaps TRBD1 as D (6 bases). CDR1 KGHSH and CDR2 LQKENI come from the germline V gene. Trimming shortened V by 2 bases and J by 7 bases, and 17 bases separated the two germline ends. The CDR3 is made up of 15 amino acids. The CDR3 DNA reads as TGTGCCAGCTCACCATCCGAGACAGGCTCTGTTGAAGCTTTCTTT. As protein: CASSPSETGSVEAFF. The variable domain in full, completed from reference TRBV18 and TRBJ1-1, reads NAGVMQNPRHLVRRRGQEARLRCSPMKGHSHVYWYRQLPEEGLKFMVYLQKENIIDESGMPKERFSAEFPKEGPSILRIQQVVRGDSAAYFCASSPSETGSVEAFFGQGTRLTVV.

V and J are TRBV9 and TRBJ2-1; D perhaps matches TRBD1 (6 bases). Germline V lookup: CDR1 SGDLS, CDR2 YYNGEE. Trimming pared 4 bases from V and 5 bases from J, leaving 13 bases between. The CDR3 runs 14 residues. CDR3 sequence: CASSFTGSDNEQFF. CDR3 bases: TGTGCCAGCAGCTTCACAGGGAGCGACAATGAGCAGTTCTTC.

CDR3: CASSRTANTGELFF. CDR3 sequence (DNA): TGTGCCAGCAGTCGGACAGCGAACACCGGGGAGCTGTTTTTT. The V call is TRBV5-5, the J call TRBJ2-2; maybe TRBD1 (6 bases). V was clipped by 5 bases and J by 0 bases, with 8 bases between them. The length of the CDR3 is 14 residues. Germline assignment: CDR1 SGHKS and CDR2 YYEKEE (reference sequence).

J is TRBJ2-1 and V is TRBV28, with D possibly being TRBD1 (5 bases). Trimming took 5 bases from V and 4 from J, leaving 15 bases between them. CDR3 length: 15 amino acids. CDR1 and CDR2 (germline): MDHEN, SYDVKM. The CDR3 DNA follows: TGTGCCAGCAGTCCCTTTACCCGACAGTACAATGAGCAGTTCTTC. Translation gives CASSPFTRQYNEQFF.

CDR3 region: CASIQTPGQVGSYEQYF. CDR3 DNA sequence: TGTGCCAGTATTCAGACCCCGGGACAGGTGGGCTCCTACGAGCAGTACTTC. The genes are TRBV19 and TRBJ2-7; 8 nucleotides align to TRBD1. Trimming at V came to 7 bases and at J to 0 bases, leaving 14 bases not matched to a gene. Germline CDR1 is LNHDA and CDR2 is SQIVND (reference sequence). The CDR3 has 17 residues.

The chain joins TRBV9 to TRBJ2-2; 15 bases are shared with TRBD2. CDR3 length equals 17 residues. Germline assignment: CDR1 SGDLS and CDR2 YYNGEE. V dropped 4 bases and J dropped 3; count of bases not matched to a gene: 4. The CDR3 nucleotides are TGTGCCAGCAGCTCAGGACTAGCGGGAGGGGACACCGGGGAGCTGTTTTTT. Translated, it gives CASSSGLAGGDTGELFF.

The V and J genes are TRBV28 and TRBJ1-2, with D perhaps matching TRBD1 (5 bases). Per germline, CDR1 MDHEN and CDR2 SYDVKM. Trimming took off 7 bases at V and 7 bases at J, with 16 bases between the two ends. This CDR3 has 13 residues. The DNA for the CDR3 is TGTGCCAGCAATTGGGGGAGGGATAGTGGCTACACCTTC. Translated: CASNWGRDSGYTF.

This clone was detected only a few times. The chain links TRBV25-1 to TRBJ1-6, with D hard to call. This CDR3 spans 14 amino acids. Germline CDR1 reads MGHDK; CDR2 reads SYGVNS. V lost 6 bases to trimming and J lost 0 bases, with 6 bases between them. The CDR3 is CASRTSSYNSPLHF. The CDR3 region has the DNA TGTGCCAGCAGAACCAGCTCCTATAATTCACCCCTCCACTTT.

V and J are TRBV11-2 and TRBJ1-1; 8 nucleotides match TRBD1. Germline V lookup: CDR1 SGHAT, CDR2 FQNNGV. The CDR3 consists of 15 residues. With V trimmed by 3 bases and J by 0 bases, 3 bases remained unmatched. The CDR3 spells CASSFGDRMNTEAFF. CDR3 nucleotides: TGTGCCAGCAGCTTCGGGGACAGGATGAACACTGAAGCTTTCTTT.

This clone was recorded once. The CDR3: CASREGRDYQPQHF. CDR3 nucleotides: TGTGCCAGCAGGGAGGGCAGGGACTATCAGCCCCAGCATTTT. V and J are TRBV6-5 and TRBJ1-5, with D maybe TRBD1 (5 bases). The CDR3 spans 14 residues. V was shortened by 6 bases and J by 5 bases, with 14 bases between the two germline ends. Germline V CDR1 and CDR2: MNHEY, SVGAGI.

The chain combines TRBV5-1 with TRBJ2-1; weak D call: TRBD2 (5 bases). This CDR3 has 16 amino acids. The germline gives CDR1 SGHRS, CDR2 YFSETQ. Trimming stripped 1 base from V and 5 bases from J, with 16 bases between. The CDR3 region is CASSLPSAGGHNEQFF. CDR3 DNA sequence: TGCGCCAGCAGCTTGCCTTCCGCGGGTGGCCACAATGAGCAGTTCTTC.

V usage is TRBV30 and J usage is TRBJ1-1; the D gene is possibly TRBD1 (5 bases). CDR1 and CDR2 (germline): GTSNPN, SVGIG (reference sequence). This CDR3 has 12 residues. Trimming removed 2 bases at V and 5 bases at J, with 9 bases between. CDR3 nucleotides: TGTGCCTGGAGTAGCGGGGGAACTGAAGCTTTCTTT. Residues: CAWSSGGTEAFF.

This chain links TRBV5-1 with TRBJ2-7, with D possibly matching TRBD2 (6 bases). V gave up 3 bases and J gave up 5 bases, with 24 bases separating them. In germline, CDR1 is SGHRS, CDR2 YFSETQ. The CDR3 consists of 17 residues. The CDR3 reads CASSSGRGSRGSNEQYF. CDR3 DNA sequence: TGCGCCAGCAGCTCCGGTAGAGGCTCCCGGGGGAGTAACGAGCAGTACTTC. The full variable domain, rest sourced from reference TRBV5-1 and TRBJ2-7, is KAGVTQTPRYLIKTRGQQVTLSCSPISGHRSVSWYQQTPGQGLQFLFEYFSETQRNKGNFPGRFSGRQFSNSRSEMNVSTLELGDSALYLCASSSGRGSRGSNEQYFGPGTRLTVT.